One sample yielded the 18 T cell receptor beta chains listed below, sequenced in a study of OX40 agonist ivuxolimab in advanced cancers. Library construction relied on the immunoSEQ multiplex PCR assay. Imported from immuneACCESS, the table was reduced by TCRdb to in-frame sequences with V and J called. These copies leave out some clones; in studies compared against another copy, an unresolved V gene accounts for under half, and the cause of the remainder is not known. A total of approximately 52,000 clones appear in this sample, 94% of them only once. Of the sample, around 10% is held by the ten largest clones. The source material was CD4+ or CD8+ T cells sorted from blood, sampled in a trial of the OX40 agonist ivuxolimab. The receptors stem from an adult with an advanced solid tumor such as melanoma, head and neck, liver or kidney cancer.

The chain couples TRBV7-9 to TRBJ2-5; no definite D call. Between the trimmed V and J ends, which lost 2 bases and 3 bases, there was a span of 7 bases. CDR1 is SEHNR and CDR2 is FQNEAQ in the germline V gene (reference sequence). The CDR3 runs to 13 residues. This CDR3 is CASSLRLEETQYF. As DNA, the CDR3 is TGTGCCAGCAGCTTACGACTGGAAGAGACCCAGTACTTC.

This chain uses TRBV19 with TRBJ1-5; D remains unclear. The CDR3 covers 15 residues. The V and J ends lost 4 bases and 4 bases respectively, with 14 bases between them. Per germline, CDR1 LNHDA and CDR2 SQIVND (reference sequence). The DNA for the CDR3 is TGTGCCAGTAGTAGAGGGTTCCTCGGTAATCAGCCCCAGCATTTT. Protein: CASSRGFLGNQPQHF.

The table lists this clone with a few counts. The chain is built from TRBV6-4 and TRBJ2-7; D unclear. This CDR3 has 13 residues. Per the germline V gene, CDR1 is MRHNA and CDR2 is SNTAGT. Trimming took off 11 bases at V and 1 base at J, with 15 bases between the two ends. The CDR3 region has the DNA TGTGCCGGCCCACCCCGGTCGTCCTACGAGCAGTACTTC. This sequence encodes CAGPPRSSYEQYF.

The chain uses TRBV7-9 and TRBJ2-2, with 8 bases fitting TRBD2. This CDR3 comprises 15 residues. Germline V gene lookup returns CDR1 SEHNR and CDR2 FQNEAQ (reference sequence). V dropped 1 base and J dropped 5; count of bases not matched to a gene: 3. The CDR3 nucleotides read TGTGCCAGCAGCTTAGTAACTAGCGGTACCGGGGAGCTGTTTTTT. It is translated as CASSLVTSGTGELFF.

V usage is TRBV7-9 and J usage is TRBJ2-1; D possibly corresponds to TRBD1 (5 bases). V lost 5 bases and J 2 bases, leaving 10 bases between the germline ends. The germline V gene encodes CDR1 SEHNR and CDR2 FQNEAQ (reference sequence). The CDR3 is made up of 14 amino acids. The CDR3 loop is CASSPIQAYNEQFF. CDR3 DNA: TGTGCCAGCAGCCCTATACAGGCCTACAATGAGCAGTTCTTC.

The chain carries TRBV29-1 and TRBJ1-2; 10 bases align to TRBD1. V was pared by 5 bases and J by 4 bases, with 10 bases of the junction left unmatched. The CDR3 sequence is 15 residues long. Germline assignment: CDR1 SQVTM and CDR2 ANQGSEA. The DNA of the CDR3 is TGCAGCGTTTATACCGGGACAGGGGTTTCCTATGGCTACACCTTC. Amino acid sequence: CSVYTGTGVSYGYTF.

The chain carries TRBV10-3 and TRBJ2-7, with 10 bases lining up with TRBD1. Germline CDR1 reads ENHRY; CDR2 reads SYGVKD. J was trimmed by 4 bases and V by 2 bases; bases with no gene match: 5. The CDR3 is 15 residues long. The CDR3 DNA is TGTGCCATCAGTGAGCAAGGGACAGGGGTTTACGAGCAGTACTTC. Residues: CAISEQGTGVYEQYF.

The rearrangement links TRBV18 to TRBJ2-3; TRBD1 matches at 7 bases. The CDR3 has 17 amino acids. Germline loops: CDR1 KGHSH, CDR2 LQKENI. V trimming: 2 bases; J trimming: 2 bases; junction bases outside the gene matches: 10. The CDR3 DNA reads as TGTGCCAGCTCACCAGGGGACAGTAAGAACTTCACAGATACGCAGTATTTT. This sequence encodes CASSPGDSKNFTDTQYF.

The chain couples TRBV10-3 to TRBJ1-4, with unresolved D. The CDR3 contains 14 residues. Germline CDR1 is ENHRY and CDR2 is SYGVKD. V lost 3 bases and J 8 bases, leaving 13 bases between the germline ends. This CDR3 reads CAISEFRGGEKLFF. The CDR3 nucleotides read TGTGCCATCAGTGAATTCCGGGGAGGGGAAAAACTGTTTTTT.

CDR3 nucleotide sequence: TGTGCCAGCAGTTCCCAAAGGATGTCCCAAGAGACCCAGTACTTC. Translation: CASSSQRMSQETQYF. This chain joins TRBV28 and TRBJ2-5; D unresolved. The V and J ends lost 4 bases and 1 base respectively, with 13 bases between them. Germline CDR1 MDHEN, CDR2 SYDVKM. CDR3 length: 15 residues.

The CDR3 reads CASMGDGMNTEAFF. The CDR3 region has the DNA TGTGCCAGTATGGGGGACGGTATGAACACTGAAGCTTTCTTT. The V call is TRBV19, the J call TRBJ1-1; D is possibly TRBD1 (5 bases). The germline V gene has CDR1 LNHDA and CDR2 SQIVND (reference sequence). The CDR3 runs to 14 residues. Trimming pared 7 bases from V and 0 bases from J, leaving 12 bases between.

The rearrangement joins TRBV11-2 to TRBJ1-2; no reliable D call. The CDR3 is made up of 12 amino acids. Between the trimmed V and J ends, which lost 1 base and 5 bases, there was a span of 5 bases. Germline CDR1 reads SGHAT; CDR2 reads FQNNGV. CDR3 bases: TGTGCCAGCAGCTTAGGCCTATATGGCTACACCTTC. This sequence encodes CASSLGLYGYTF.

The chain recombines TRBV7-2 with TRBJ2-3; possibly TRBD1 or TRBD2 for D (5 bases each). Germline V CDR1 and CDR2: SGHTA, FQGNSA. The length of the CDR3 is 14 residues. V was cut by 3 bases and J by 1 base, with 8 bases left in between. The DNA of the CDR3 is TGTGCCAGCAGCTTCCAGGGAGGCACAGATACGCAGTATTTT. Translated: CASSFQGGTDTQYF.

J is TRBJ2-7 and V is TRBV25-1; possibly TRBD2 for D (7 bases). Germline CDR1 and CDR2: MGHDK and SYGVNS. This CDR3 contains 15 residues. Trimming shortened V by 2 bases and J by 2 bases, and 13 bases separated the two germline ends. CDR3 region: CASSEGGARAYEQYF. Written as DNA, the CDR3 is TGTGCCAGCAGTGAAGGGGGGGCTAGGGCCTACGAGCAGTACTTC.

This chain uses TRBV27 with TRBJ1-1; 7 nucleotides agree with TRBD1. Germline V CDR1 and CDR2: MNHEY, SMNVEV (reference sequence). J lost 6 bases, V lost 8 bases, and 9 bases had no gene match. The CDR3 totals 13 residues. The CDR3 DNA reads TGTGCCAGCTCAGACAGGGAATCAGCTGAAGCTTTCTTT. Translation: CASSDRESAEAFF.

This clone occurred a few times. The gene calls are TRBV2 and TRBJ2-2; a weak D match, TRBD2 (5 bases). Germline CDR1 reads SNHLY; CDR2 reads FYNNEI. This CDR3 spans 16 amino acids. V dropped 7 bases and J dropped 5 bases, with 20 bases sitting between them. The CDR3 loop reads CASTVGRSRGTGELFF. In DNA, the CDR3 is TGTGCCAGCACGGTTGGGCGGAGCCGAGGGACCGGGGAGCTGTTTTTT.

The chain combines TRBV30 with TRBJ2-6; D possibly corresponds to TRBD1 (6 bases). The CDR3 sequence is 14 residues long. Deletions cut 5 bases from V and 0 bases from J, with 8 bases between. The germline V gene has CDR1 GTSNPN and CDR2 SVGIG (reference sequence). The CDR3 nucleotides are TGTGCCTGGGAAGGGGGCTCTGGGGCCAACGTCCTGACTTTC. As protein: CAWEGGSGANVLTF.

CDR3 DNA sequence: TGTGCCAGTAGACCGGGGACAGGGGGCGTGCAGTACTTC. Residues: CASRPGTGGVQYF. V usage is TRBV19 and J usage is TRBJ2-7, with 12 bases matching TRBD1. Germline CDR1 reads LNHDA; CDR2 reads SQIVND (reference sequence). This CDR3 is 13 amino acids long. The V and J ends lost 6 bases and 9 bases, in that order; junction bases with no gene match: 6.